The 13 T cell receptor beta chains listed next were all sequenced from one sample in a study of shared clonotypes between healthy human individuals. Sequenced by immunoSEQ multiplex PCR; TCRdb stores in-frame clones only, minus some. The sample contains about 990,000 clones, approximately 78% of which appear only once. The sample comprised memory CD4+ T cells from PBMCs. The subset: CD45RA-negative fraction. The receptors originated from a man younger than 35 in good health. Some clones in this sample may be carry-over from other donors' samples.

This clone was counted at least ten times. The chain employs TRBV10-3 and TRBJ1-2; D possibly corresponds to TRBD1 (6 bases). The CDR3 has 15 amino acids. Germline CDR1 ENHRY, CDR2 SYGVKD. V was trimmed by 3 bases and J by 4 bases, leaving 15 bases between them. In DNA, the CDR3 is TGTGCCATCAGTGACGGGGCAGGGGTCTCCTATGGCTACACCTTC. This encodes CAISDGAGVSYGYTF.

As to this clone: This likely stems from a read error, as it lies one base from a far larger clone. This sample includes further DNA sequences coding for the same CDR3. V usage is TRBV7-2 and J usage is TRBJ1-2; the D is unclear. Germline CDR1 reads SGHTA; CDR2 reads FQGNSA. The CDR3 covers 14 residues. As DNA, the CDR3 is TGTGCAAGCAGCTTAAACCGAGCGGGCTATGGCTACACCTTC. It specifies CASSLNRAGYGYTF.

V usage is TRBV15 and J usage is TRBJ2-7; D is unclear. The V and J ends lost 0 bases and 8 bases respectively, with 8 bases between them. The germline CDR1 and CDR2 sequences are LNHNV and YYDKDF (reference sequence). The CDR3 length is 12 residues. The CDR3 nucleotides are TGTGCCACCAGCAGAGATGCTAGTCAGCAGTACTTC. Residues: CATSRDASQQYF.

The CDR3 sequence is CASSYPFLTGEAFF. DNA for the CDR3: TGTGCCAGCAGTTACCCCTTCCTGACAGGTGAAGCTTTCTTT. The chain has TRBV28 and TRBJ1-1, with D perhaps TRBD1 (6 bases). The V and J ends lost 4 bases and 7 bases respectively, with 16 bases between them. The CDR3 is 14 residues long. Per the germline V gene, CDR1 is MDHEN and CDR2 is SYDVKM.

V and J are TRBV7-3 and TRBJ1-2; weak D call: TRBD1 (5 bases). Looked up from germline, CDR1 is SGHTA and CDR2 is FQGTGA. The CDR3 contains 13 residues. Trimming stripped 5 bases from V and 8 bases from J, with 15 bases between. The CDR3 loop reads CASSPDSREGYTF. In DNA form, the CDR3 reads TGTGCCAGCAGCCCTGACAGCAGAGAAGGCTACACCTTC.

The chain is built from TRBV11-3 and TRBJ2-6; unclear D gene. Trimming took off 2 bases at V and 1 base at J, with 9 bases between the two ends. The germline gives CDR1 SGHNT, CDR2 YENEEA. The CDR3 length is 16 residues. This CDR3 is CASSLSPESGANVLTF. For the CDR3, the DNA is TGTGCCAGCAGCTTATCCCCAGAATCTGGGGCCAACGTCCTGACTTTC.

The CDR3 sequence: CATSRDWDSYNEQFF. CDR3 DNA sequence: TGTGCCACCAGCAGAGATTGGGATTCCTACAATGAGCAGTTCTTC. This chain uses TRBV15 with TRBJ2-1; D uncertain. V was shortened by 0 bases and J by 1 base, with 7 bases between the two germline ends. Germline CDR1 is LNHNV and CDR2 is YYDKDF (reference sequence). The CDR3 has 15 amino acids.

V and J are TRBV7-2 and TRBJ2-5; 9 bases align to TRBD2. In germline, CDR1 is SGHTA, CDR2 FQGNSA. V was clipped by 8 bases and J by 1 base; unmatched bases: 14. This CDR3 has 17 residues. The chain's CDR3 is CASGPSGRLGTQETQYF. For the CDR3, the DNA is TGTGCCAGCGGTCCGAGCGGGAGGTTGGGAACCCAAGAGACCCAGTACTTC.

This clone was picked up many times. J is TRBJ2-5 and V is TRBV7-3, with 9 bases aligning to TRBD2. Unmatched junction bases numbered 11, after V lost 5 bases and J lost 7 bases. The germline gives CDR1 SGHTA, CDR2 FQGTGA. The CDR3 consists of 15 residues. In DNA form, the CDR3 reads TGTGCCAGCAGCCCCAAGGCTAGCGGGGTAGGGACCCAGTACTTC. Translation: CASSPKASGVGTQYF.

Only one count was recorded for this clone. The genes are TRBV30 and TRBJ2-2; no definite D call. V lost 3 bases and J 4 bases, leaving 9 bases between the germline ends. The CDR3 spans 13 residues. Germline V gene lookup returns CDR1 GTSNPN and CDR2 SVGIG (reference sequence). The CDR3, as DNA: TGTGCCTGGAGCTCGGAACTCACCGGGGAGCTGTTTTTT. It translates to CAWSSELTGELFF.

The CDR3 DNA reads TGTGCCAGTAGTATATCCCATGGGAGGGGGAGAAGGGATGAGCAGTTCTTC. Protein sequence: CASSISHGRGRRDEQFF. This chain uses TRBV19 with TRBJ2-1; a possible D gene is TRBD2 (7 bases). Trimming cost V 2 bases and J 8 bases, with 22 bases left between them. CDR3 length equals 17 residues. Per the germline V gene, CDR1 is LNHDA and CDR2 is SQIVND (reference sequence).

J is TRBJ1-5 and V is TRBV4-2; possibly TRBD1 for D (6 bases). The CDR3 is 15 residues long. Between the trimmed V and J ends, which lost 4 bases and 6 bases, there was a span of 16 bases. Germline-derived CDR1 and CDR2 are LGHNA and YNFKEQ. Written as DNA, the CDR3 is TGTGCCAGCAGCCCGACAGGCGTAAGCGGTCAGCCCCAGCATTTT. Translating gives CASSPTGVSGQPQHF.

The chain combines TRBV2 with TRBJ2-3, with 8 bases aligning to TRBD2. Per the germline V gene, CDR1 is SNHLY and CDR2 is FYNNEI. The CDR3 has 16 amino acids. Trimming cost V 7 bases and J 1 base; bases outside gene matches: 10. CDR3 loop: CASTRGREDRTDTQYF. The CDR3, as DNA: TGTGCCAGCACGCGCGGGCGGGAGGACCGCACAGATACGCAGTATTTT. Full variable domain (outside the CDR3, taken from reference TRBV2 and TRBJ2-3): EPEVTQTPSHQVTQMGQEVILRCVPISNHLYFYWYRQILGQKVEFLVSFYNNEISEKSEIFDDQFSVERPDGSNFTLKIRSTKLEDSAMYFCASTRGREDRTDTQYFGPGTRLTVL.